Described below is a single T cell receptor beta chain sequence and its context. The target antigen is unknown. Use of 60 Vbeta and 13 Jbeta primers characterized the PCR. Assay used: immunoSEQ multiplex PCR; TCRdb lists only in-frame clones, some missing. The sample consists of around 89,000 clones, approximately 84% of them appearing once. The sample belongs to a study of cytomegalovirus exposure and HLA in healthy donors. Study-wide results and limits: Among TCR sequences, most were rare, though some public TCRs appeared in many donors.

Trimming removed 3 bases from V and 6 bases from J; junction bases left unmatched: 11. Germline V gene lookup returns CDR1 SGHNT and CDR2 YYREEE (reference sequence). This CDR3 comprises 17 residues. The V gene is TRBV5-4, the J gene TRBJ2-5; 13 bases match TRBD2. The TCR sequence derives from a girl aged 2 to 10 in good health and CMV-seropositive. The sample comprised PBMCs. CDR3 loop: CASSSSTGTSGTKTQYF. CDR3 nucleotides: TGTGCCAGCAGCTCTTCCACCGGGACTAGCGGGACAAAGACCCAGTACTTC.